The 32 T cell receptor beta chains below all came from one sample that was sequenced in a study of blood T cell repertoires in COVID-19. Measured with immunoSEQ multiplex PCR; TCRdb has only the in-frame clones, and not every one. The profile covers approximately 270,000 clones, with roughly 90% appearing a single time and approximately 0.84% taken by the ten largest. Sequenced input: peripheral blood. The receptors come from a man under 40 with acute or convalescent COVID-19.

V is TRBV6-6 and J is TRBJ1-1; TRBD1 matches 7 bases. The germline CDR1 and CDR2 sequences are MNHNY and SVGAGI (reference sequence). J gave up 11 bases and V 5 bases, and 11 bases lay outside the gene matches. The CDR3 has 13 amino acids. The CDR3 DNA is TGTGCCAGCAGTAGGACAGGAGGTGGTTGGGCTTTCTTT. This codes for CASSRTGGGWAFF.

The chain employs TRBV9 and TRBJ1-1, with TRBD1 as a possible D gene (5 bases). The V end was cut by 3 bases, the J end by 10 bases, with 16 bases between. The CDR3 contains 13 residues. CDR1 SGDLS and CDR2 YYNGEE come from the germline V gene. The CDR3: CASSGGAGLTAFF. CDR3 DNA sequence: TGTGCCAGCAGCGGCGGGGCAGGGCTGACAGCTTTCTTT. Full variable domain (missing parts from reference TRBV9 and TRBJ1-1): DSGVTQTPKHLITATGQRVTLRCSPRSGDLSVYWYQQSLDQGLQFLIQYYNGEERAKGNILERFSAQQFPDLHSELNLSSLELGDSALYFCASSGGAGLTAFFGQGTRLTVV.

The rearrangement links TRBV5-1 to TRBJ2-1, with unresolved D. Per the germline V gene, CDR1 is SGHRS and CDR2 is YFSETQ. CDR3 length: 14 residues. The V end was cut by 4 bases, the J end by 0 bases, with 8 bases between. CDR3 region: CASSKPSSYNEQFF. The CDR3 DNA follows: TGCGCCAGCAGCAAGCCGAGCTCCTACAATGAGCAGTTCTTC. Looking up the rest from reference TRBV5-1 and TRBJ2-1 gives the full variable domain: KAGVTQTPRYLIKTRGQQVTLSCSPISGHRSVSWYQQTPGQGLQFLFEYFSETQRNKGNFPGRFSGRQFSNSRSEMNVSTLELGDSALYLCASSKPSSYNEQFFGPGTRLTVL.

J is TRBJ1-6 and V is TRBV5-1, with D perhaps matching TRBD1 (6 bases). CDR3 size: 16 residues. V was trimmed by 0 bases and J by 9 bases, leaving 16 bases between them. Germline values: CDR1 SGHRS, CDR2 YFSETQ. CDR3 sequence (DNA): TGCGCCAGCAGCTTGGAACAGGGTCACAACGGTTCACCCCTCCACTTT. Its translation is CASSLEQGHNGSPLHF.

V and J are TRBV30 and TRBJ2-2; 10 bases map to TRBD2. With V trimmed by 0 bases and J by 5 bases, 0 bases remained unmatched. The CDR3 has 14 amino acids. Germline CDR1 GTSNPN, CDR2 SVGIG (reference sequence). For the CDR3, the DNA is TGTGCCTGGAGTGTTAGCGGGGGGACCGGGGAGCTGTTTTTT. It translates to CAWSVSGGTGELFF.

This chain joins TRBV5-1 and TRBJ2-6; 10 positions agree with TRBD2. The length of the CDR3 is 18 residues. With V trimmed by 2 bases and J by 0 bases, 5 bases remained unmatched. Germline-derived CDR1 and CDR2 are SGHRS and YFSETQ. CDR3 loop: CASSLLASGSSGANVLTF. The CDR3 DNA reads as TGCGCCAGCAGCTTACTTGCTAGCGGGAGCTCTGGGGCCAACGTCCTGACTTTC.

This clone was seen more than once but under ten times. J is TRBJ1-2 and V is TRBV7-9; no clear D gene. The CDR3 has 16 amino acids. Germline loops: CDR1 SEHNR, CDR2 FQNEAQ (reference sequence). The V end was cut by 4 bases, the J end by 0 bases, with 15 bases between. This chain's CDR3 is CASSYSVGSPNYGYTF. The CDR3 coding sequence is TGTGCCAGCAGCTATAGCGTGGGGTCCCCTAACTATGGCTACACCTTC.

The chain carries TRBV27 and TRBJ1-5; D possibly corresponds to TRBD1 (6 bases). The germline CDR1 and CDR2 sequences are MNHEY and SMNVEV (reference sequence). This CDR3 comprises 15 residues. V was clipped by 5 bases and J by 6 bases, with 17 bases between them. CDR3 sequence reads: CASSRHWTDFQPQHF. The CDR3 region has the DNA TGTGCCAGCAGTCGTCACTGGACAGACTTTCAGCCCCAGCATTTT.

This chain uses TRBV6-5 with TRBJ1-2; 10 bases are a match to TRBD1. Germline V gene sequence: CDR1 MNHEY, CDR2 SVGAGI. The CDR3 sequence is 13 residues long. J was trimmed by 8 bases and V by 2 bases; bases with no gene match: 2. CDR3 residues: CASSYRTGGGYTF. The CDR3, as DNA: TGTGCCAGCAGTTACCGGACAGGGGGGGGCTACACCTTC.

This sequence joins TRBV11-2 and TRBJ1-4; D remains ambiguous. The CDR3 length is 13 residues. Trimming took 5 bases from V and 14 from J, leaving 18 bases between them. The germline V gene has CDR1 SGHAT and CDR2 FQNNGV. CDR3 coding DNA: TGTGCCAGCAGCCCGGAAAGAGGGAGATCGCTGTTTTTT. It encodes CASSPERGRSLFF.

The rearrangement links TRBV12-3 or TRBV12-4 to TRBJ1-3; D remains unclear. This CDR3 comprises 13 residues. Trimming cost V 7 bases and J 8 bases, with 15 bases left between them. CDR3 sequence (DNA): TGTGCCAGCACCTCGGTGTCCGGAGACACCATATATTTT. Protein product: CASTSVSGDTIYF.

The J gene is TRBJ2-7, the V gene TRBV19; 10 bases agree with TRBD2. The junction had 5 bases not matched to a gene; V was cut back by 3 bases and J by 6 bases. The CDR3 totals 14 residues. Germline CDR1 is LNHDA and CDR2 is SQIVND (reference sequence). The CDR3 sequence is CASSMPSGRAEQYF. For the CDR3, the DNA is TGTGCCAGTAGTATGCCTAGCGGGAGAGCCGAGCAGTACTTC.

To note about this clone: Other DNA sequences in this sample translate to the same CDR3. V is TRBV18 and J is TRBJ2-7; 9 positions match TRBD1. In germline, CDR1 is KGHSH, CDR2 LQKENI. The V segment lost 4 bases and the J segment 4 bases; nucleotides outside the gene matches: 5. This CDR3 comprises 14 residues. This CDR3 is CASSQGQGGYEQYF. CDR3 in DNA: TGTGCCAGCTCACAGGGACAGGGAGGGTACGAGCAGTACTTC. Complete variable domain (other parts from reference TRBV18 and TRBJ2-7): NAGVMQNPRHLVRRRGQEARLRCSPMKGHSHVYWYRQLPEEGLKFMVYLQKENIIDESGMPKERFSAEFPKEGPSILRIQQVVRGDSAAYFCASSQGQGGYEQYFGPGTRLTVT.

This clone was recorded once. The J gene is TRBJ2-7, the V gene TRBV18; no clear D. Trimming removed 1 base at V and 2 bases at J, with 6 bases between. Germline V CDR1 and CDR2: KGHSH, LQKENI. CDR3 length: 13 residues. The CDR3 bases are TGTGCCAGCTCACCACGGCCTCCCTACGAGCAGTACTTC. Translating gives CASSPRPPYEQYF.

This clone is a singleton in its sample. The chain combines TRBV18 with TRBJ1-1; no clear D. Deletions cut 3 bases from V and 3 bases from J, with 8 bases between. The CDR3 is 13 amino acids. Germline V lookup: CDR1 KGHSH, CDR2 LQKENI. CDR3 sequence (DNA): TGTGCCAGCTCACCGATCGGAGACACTGAAGCTTTCTTT. It translates to CASSPIGDTEAFF. The full variable domain, with the rest looked up from reference TRBV18 and TRBJ1-1, is NAGVMQNPRHLVRRRGQEARLRCSPMKGHSHVYWYRQLPEEGLKFMVYLQKENIIDESGMPKERFSAEFPKEGPSILRIQQVVRGDSAAYFCASSPIGDTEAFFGQGTRLTVV.

The J gene is TRBJ1-1, the V gene TRBV6-5, with D unresolved. V was pared by 2 bases and J by 7 bases, with 5 bases between. The germline gives CDR1 MNHEY, CDR2 SVGAGI. The CDR3 is 11 amino acids. CDR3 bases: TGTGCCAGCAGTTACCTCGGTGAAGCTTTCTTT. Protein: CASSYLGEAFF.

The chain employs TRBV19 and TRBJ1-4; D call uncertain. Trimming took off 4 bases at V and 6 bases at J, with 15 bases between the two ends. The CDR3 spans 15 residues. From germline, CDR1 is LNHDA and CDR2 SQIVND (reference sequence). The CDR3: CASSRPGGRYEKLFF. For the CDR3, the DNA is TGTGCCAGTAGTAGGCCCGGAGGGCGGTATGAAAAACTGTTTTTT.

V is TRBV6-5 and J is TRBJ2-2; D unresolved. The CDR3 covers 13 residues. V was cut by 8 bases and J by 6 bases, with 13 bases left in between. Germline V gene lookup returns CDR1 MNHEY and CDR2 SVGAGI. The CDR3 DNA reads TGTGCCAGCCGGGTGCGGTTTTCCGGGGAGCTGTTTTTT. Its translation: CASRVRFSGELFF.

J is TRBJ1-2 and V is TRBV5-4; maybe TRBD1 (6 bases). CDR3 length: 14 residues. V lost 4 bases and J lost 1, with 11 bases in between. In germline, CDR1 is SGHNT, CDR2 YYREEE (reference sequence). The CDR3 spells CASSQTGLNYGYTF. In nucleotides, the CDR3 is TGTGCCAGCAGCCAGACAGGACTTAACTATGGCTACACCTTC.

The chain links TRBV7-8 to TRBJ2-1; 9 nucleotides align to TRBD1. Trimming took 5 bases from V and 3 from J; bases not matched to a gene: 5. Looked up from germline, CDR1 is SGHVS and CDR2 is FQNEAQ. This CDR3 has 15 amino acids. CDR3 sequence reads: CASSATDRGYNEQFF. CDR3 DNA: TGTGCCAGCAGCGCCACGGACAGGGGCTACAATGAGCAGTTCTTC.

The chain combines TRBV5-1 with TRBJ1-1; possible D gene TRBD1, 6 bases. V lost 7 bases and J lost 5, with 21 bases in between. The CDR3 sequence is 15 residues long. The V gene's germline CDR1 is SGHRS and CDR2 YFSETQ. The CDR3 reads CASDAGDARRTEAFF. The CDR3 nucleotides are TGCGCCAGCGACGCAGGGGACGCGCGGAGGACTGAAGCTTTCTTT. The variable domain in full, with the rest retrieved from reference TRBV5-1 and TRBJ1-1, is KAGVTQTPRYLIKTRGQQVTLSCSPISGHRSVSWYQQTPGQGLQFLFEYFSETQRNKGNFPGRFSGRQFSNSRSEMNVSTLELGDSALYLCASDAGDARRTEAFFGQGTRLTVV.

The chain has TRBV11-2 and TRBJ1-3, with D uncertain. Germline assignment: CDR1 SGHAT and CDR2 FQNNGV. The V gene lost 3 bases and the J gene lost 4 bases, with 16 bases spanning the gap. The CDR3 is 16 residues long. DNA of the CDR3: TGTGCCAGCAGCTTCCCCCTTGTGAGCCGAGGAAACACCATATATTTT. This encodes CASSFPLVSRGNTIYF.

The gene calls are TRBV2 and TRBJ1-2, with D possibly being TRBD1 (5 bases). The CDR3 contains 14 residues. Germline V gene data show CDR1 as SNHLY and CDR2 as FYNNEI. The ends were cut back, 7 bases at V and 6 bases at J, with 18 bases in the middle. CDR3 DNA sequence: TGTGCCAGCATGGAGTTCCAGGGCTTGGATGGCTACACCTTC. Protein: CASMEFQGLDGYTF.

This clone was detected a few times. This chain links TRBV4-1 with TRBJ1-5, with 7 positions matching TRBD1. CDR3 size: 15 residues. Germline lookup yields CDR1 MGHRA and CDR2 YSYEKL. J lost 4 bases, V lost 4 bases, and 7 bases had no gene match. CDR3 bases: TGCGCCAGCAGCCTTATTCCGACAGGGAATCAGCCCCAGCATTTT. Its protein product is CASSLIPTGNQPQHF.

The chain is built from TRBV10-3 and TRBJ1-1, with 8 bases lining up with TRBD1. This CDR3 contains 13 residues. CDR1 and CDR2 from the germline V gene are ENHRY and SYGVKD. The ends lost 10 bases at V and 5 bases at J; junction bases unmatched: 9. CDR3 protein: CATHRGDMTEAFF. CDR3 nucleotide sequence: TGTGCCACCCACAGGGGGGATATGACTGAAGCTTTCTTT.

The chain's CDR3 is CAWSAPSTDTQYF. CDR3 nucleotide sequence: TGTGCCTGGAGTGCTCCCTCCACAGATACGCAGTATTTT. The chain carries TRBV30 and TRBJ2-3; the D is unclear. The CDR3 length is 13 residues. Trimming stripped 1 base from V and 2 bases from J, with 7 bases between. Per the germline V gene, CDR1 is GTSNPN and CDR2 is SVGIG (reference sequence). Drawing the rest from reference TRBV30 and TRBJ2-3, the complete variable domain is SQTIHQWPATLVQPVGSPLSLECTVEGTSNPNLYWYRQAAGRGLQLLFYSVGIGQISSEVPQNLSASRPQDRQFILSSKKLLLSDSGFYLCAWSAPSTDTQYFGPGTRLTVL.

V is TRBV28 and J is TRBJ1-1; D not resolved. The CDR3 extends over 12 amino acids. V lost 5 bases and J lost 4, with 8 bases in between. Germline values: CDR1 MDHEN, CDR2 SYDVKM. The CDR3 is CASSRTGTEAFF. The CDR3 DNA reads TGTGCCAGCAGTCGCACGGGCACTGAAGCTTTCTTT.

The V call is TRBV15, the J call TRBJ1-4; a possible D gene is TRBD1 (5 bases). Trimming took off 3 bases at V and 8 bases at J, with 10 bases between the two ends. The CDR3 totals 13 residues. The germline gives CDR1 LNHNV, CDR2 YYDKDF (reference sequence). CDR3 DNA sequence: TGTGCCACCAGCAGGACGCGGGGCGAAAAACTGTTTTTT. It translates to CATSRTRGEKLFF.

The V call is TRBV11-1, the J call TRBJ2-3; D call uncertain. Between the trimmed V and J ends, which lost 8 bases and 6 bases, there was a span of 9 bases. This CDR3 spans 11 amino acids. Germline CDR1 is SGHAT and CDR2 is FQDESV (reference sequence). The CDR3 nucleotides read TGTGCCAGCGGCTCGAGGGATACGCAGTATTTT. Its protein is CASGSRDTQYF.

This chain uses TRBV4-2 with TRBJ2-2; TRBD1 matches at 7 bases. There are 15 residues in the CDR3. V was pared by 4 bases and J by 0 bases, with 2 bases of the junction left unmatched. The germline V gene encodes CDR1 LGHNA and CDR2 YNFKEQ. CDR3 bases: TGTGCCAGCAGCCGAGGGACAGCGAACACCGGGGAGCTGTTTTTT. As protein: CASSRGTANTGELFF.

This clone was picked up one time. The chain joins TRBV19 to TRBJ1-2, with 7 bases lining up with TRBD1. CDR1 and CDR2 from the germline V gene are LNHDA and SQIVND (reference sequence). Losses at the gene ends were 5 bases for V and 3 bases for J; bases not matched to a gene: 3. The CDR3 consists of 13 residues. In nucleotides, the CDR3 is TGTGCCAGTAGTCCCGGGACAGACTATGGCTACACCTTC. This translates into CASSPGTDYGYTF.

This clone showed up just a few times. This chain connects TRBV27 to TRBJ2-1; 7 nucleotides align to TRBD2. The germline V gene has CDR1 MNHEY and CDR2 SMNVEV (reference sequence). The CDR3 runs to 17 residues. Trimming took 7 bases from V and 0 from J; bases not matched to a gene: 12. Here the CDR3 reads CASIALREIGSYNEQFF. Here the CDR3 DNA reads TGTGCCAGCATTGCTTTGCGGGAGATTGGCTCCTACAATGAGCAGTTCTTC.